The rows below give T cell receptor beta chains drawn from one sample of a study of identical twins. TCRdb redid the calling of the 5' RACE reads with MiXCR, one entry per CDR3 protein. This table has some 1,600,000 distinct CDR3 sequences, less than 40% appearing once. Sequencing was carried out using cord blood. These receptors were taken from a newborn girl in good health. The CDR3 runs from the conserved cysteine through the conserved F or W. Fields, in order: CDR3 protein, CDR3 DNA, V gene, clone size, J gene, D gene. A D gene is named only where the DNA matches it firmly. The size field is filled for only some rows; it gives once, few, many or a size class.

cdr3_aa: CASSLGFQSGRYEQYF
cdr3_nt: TGTGCCAGCAGCTTAGGGTTCCAGTCCGGACGCTACGAGCAGTACTTC
v_call: TRBV11-2
clone_size: -
j_call: TRBJ2-7
d_call: -

cdr3_aa: CASSVEGLLGGYTF
cdr3_nt: TGTGCCAGCAGTGTCGAGGGGCTACTAGGTGGCTACACCTTC
v_call: TRBV2
clone_size: -
j_call: TRBJ1-2
d_call: -

cdr3_aa: CASSERGTGLNTEAFF
cdr3_nt: TGTGCCAGCAGTGAAAGGGGGACAGGGTTGAACACTGAAGCTTTCTTT
v_call: TRBV2
clone_size: -
j_call: TRBJ1-1
d_call: TRBD1

cdr3_aa: CATRPYSGNTIYF
cdr3_nt: TGCGCCACCCGGCCTTACTCTGGAAACACCATATATTTT
v_call: TRBV5-1
clone_size: -
j_call: TRBJ1-3
d_call: -

cdr3_aa: CSAPRGYGSKNIQYF
cdr3_nt: TGCAGTGCCCCTCGGGGCTATGGGTCCAAAAACATTCAGTACTTC
v_call: TRBV20-1
clone_size: -
j_call: TRBJ2-4
d_call: -

cdr3_aa: CSATRGGSLWTGELFF
cdr3_nt: TGCAGTGCGACGCGGGGGGGCTCGTTGTGGACCGGGGAGCTGTTTTTT
v_call: TRBV20-1
clone_size: -
j_call: TRBJ2-2
d_call: TRBD2

cdr3_aa: CASSYAGTGLEKLFF
cdr3_nt: TGTGCCAGCAGTTACGCCGGGACAGGCCTTGAAAAACTGTTTTTT
v_call: TRBV27
clone_size: few
j_call: TRBJ1-4
d_call: TRBD1

cdr3_aa: CASSLYGTGELFF
cdr3_nt: TGTGCCAGCAGCTTGTACGGAACCGGGGAGCTGTTTTTT
v_call: TRBV5-6
clone_size: -
j_call: TRBJ2-2
d_call: -

cdr3_aa: CATSDWWDRSPHNEQFF
cdr3_nt: TGTGCCACCAGTGATTGGTGGGACAGGAGTCCACACAATGAGCAGTTCTTC
v_call: TRBV24-1
clone_size: -
j_call: TRBJ2-1
d_call: TRBD1

cdr3_aa: CASSLPGTGGEAFF
cdr3_nt: TGTGCCAGCAGTTTACCGGGGACAGGGGGAGAAGCTTTCTTT
v_call: TRBV27
clone_size: few
j_call: TRBJ1-1
d_call: TRBD1

cdr3_aa: CASSYVVGTGNGYTF
cdr3_nt: TGTGCCAGCAGTTACGTCGTTGGGACAGGGAATGGCTACACCTTC
v_call: TRBV6-5
clone_size: -
j_call: TRBJ1-2
d_call: TRBD1

cdr3_aa: CASGPGGQPQHF
cdr3_nt: TGTGCCAGCGGGCCAGGGGGTCAGCCCCAGCATTTT
v_call: TRBV6-5
clone_size: -
j_call: TRBJ1-5
d_call: TRBD1

cdr3_aa: CASNKEGSGRGDEQYF
cdr3_nt: TGTGCCAGCAACAAAGAGGGTAGCGGGAGAGGGGACGAGCAGTACTTC
v_call: TRBV21-1
clone_size: -
j_call: TRBJ2-7
d_call: -

cdr3_aa: CASSFRGGGEKLFF
cdr3_nt: TGCGCCAGCAGCTTTCGGGGAGGTGGGGAAAAACTGTTTTTT
v_call: TRBV5-1
clone_size: once
j_call: TRBJ1-4
d_call: -

cdr3_aa: CASSPRTSGTEQYF
cdr3_nt: TGTGCCAGCAGCCCCCGGACTAGCGGGACAGAGCAGTACTTC
v_call: TRBV9
clone_size: -
j_call: TRBJ2-7
d_call: TRBD2

cdr3_aa: CASSLFERETQYF
cdr3_nt: TGTGCCAGCAGCTTATTTGAGAGAGAGACCCAGTACTTC
v_call: TRBV11-2
clone_size: -
j_call: TRBJ2-5
d_call: -

cdr3_aa: CASRPLHDSGYEQYF
cdr3_nt: TGTGCCAGCAGACCTCTACACGATTCTGGATACGAGCAGTACTTC
v_call: TRBV11-2
clone_size: many
j_call: TRBJ2-7
d_call: -

cdr3_aa: CASSYSPGQMTEAFF
cdr3_nt: TGTGCCAGCAGTTACTCCCCGGGACAGATGACTGAAGCTTTCTTT
v_call: TRBV6-5
clone_size: -
j_call: TRBJ1-1
d_call: TRBD1

cdr3_aa: CASSESKGAGYEQYF
cdr3_nt: TGCGCCAGCAGTGAGTCGAAAGGGGCCGGCTACGAGCAGTACTTC
v_call: TRBV10-1
clone_size: -
j_call: TRBJ2-7
d_call: -

cdr3_aa: CASSPRLAGMVDTQYF
cdr3_nt: TGTGCCAGCAGTCCTCGACTAGCGGGAATGGTAGATACGCAGTATTTT
v_call: TRBV11-2
clone_size: few
j_call: TRBJ2-3
d_call: TRBD2

cdr3_aa: CSVDRGETQHF
cdr3_nt: TGCAGCGTTGATAGGGGAGAGACCCAGCATTTT
v_call: TRBV29-1
clone_size: -
j_call: TRBJ1-5
d_call: -

cdr3_aa: CASSHHGLKGVRSPLHF
cdr3_nt: TGTGCCAGCAGCCACCATGGATTAAAGGGGGTGCGTTCACCCCTCCACTTT
v_call: TRBV7-9
clone_size: many
j_call: TRBJ1-6
d_call: -

cdr3_aa: CSARESKLALFYEQYF
cdr3_nt: TGCAGTGCTAGGGAGTCCAAGCTAGCCCTCTTCTACGAGCAGTACTTC
v_call: TRBV20-1
clone_size: -
j_call: TRBJ2-7
d_call: -

cdr3_aa: CASSSGTQTSTDTQYF
cdr3_nt: TGTGCCAGCAGCTCGGGGACTCAGACTAGCACAGATACGCAGTATTTT
v_call: TRBV11-3
clone_size: -
j_call: TRBJ2-3
d_call: -